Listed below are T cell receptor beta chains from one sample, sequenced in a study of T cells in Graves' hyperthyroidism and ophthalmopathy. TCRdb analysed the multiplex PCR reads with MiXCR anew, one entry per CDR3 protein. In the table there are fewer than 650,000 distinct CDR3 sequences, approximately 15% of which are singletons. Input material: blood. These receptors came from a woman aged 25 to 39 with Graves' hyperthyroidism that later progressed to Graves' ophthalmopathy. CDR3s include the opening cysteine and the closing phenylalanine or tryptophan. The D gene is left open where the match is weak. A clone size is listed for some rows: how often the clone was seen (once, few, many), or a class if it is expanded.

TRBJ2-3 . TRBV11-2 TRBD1 TGTGCCAGCAGCTTAGGACCGGGACAGGGCACAGATACGCAGTATTTT CASSLGPGQGTDTQYF
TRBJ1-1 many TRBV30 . TGTGCCTGGAGTGTACTTGAAGCTTTCTTT CAWSVLEAFF
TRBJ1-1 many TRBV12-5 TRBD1 TGTGCTAGTGGTTTGCGAGCCGGGACAGGGGGCCCGAACACTGAAGCTTTCTTT CASGLRAGTGGPNTEAFF
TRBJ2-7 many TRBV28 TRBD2 TGTGCCAGCAGTTCCGGACTAGCGGGCTTCTACGAGCAGTACTTC CASSSGLAGFYEQYF
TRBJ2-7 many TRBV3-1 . TGTGCCAGCAGCCAAGGTAGCGGAAATACCTACGAGCAGTACTTC CASSQGSGNTYEQYF
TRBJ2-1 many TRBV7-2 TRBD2 TGTGCCAGCAGCTTAGGAGGGGTAGCGGGAGAGGGCGGTGAGCAGTTCTTC CASSLGGVAGEGGEQFF
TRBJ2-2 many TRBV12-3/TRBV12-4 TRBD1 TGTGCCAGCAGTAAGGACAGGGGGCACACCGGGGAGCTGTTTTTT CASSKDRGHTGELFF
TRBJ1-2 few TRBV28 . TGTGCCAGCGGGGGACAACCGTTAGGCTATGGCTACACCTTC CASGGQPLGYGYTF
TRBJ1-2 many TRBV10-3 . TGTGCCATCAGTGAGTCGGGAGACGGACCATTGCGTGGCTACACCTTC CAISESGDGPLRGYTF
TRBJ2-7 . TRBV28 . TGTGCCAGCAGTTGGGGACGGATGCTGTTGGACGAGCAGTACTTC CASSWGRMLLDEQYF
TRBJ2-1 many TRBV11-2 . TGTGCCAGCAGCCCGATAATGTACAATGAGCAGTTCTTC CASSPIMYNEQFF
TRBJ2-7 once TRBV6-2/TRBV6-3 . TGTGCCAGCAGTTTCGGGCTAAGAGTCAGCTCCTACGAGCAGTACTTC CASSFGLRVSSYEQYF
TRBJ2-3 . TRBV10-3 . TGTGCCTTCAACAACCGGGACGGGGGGCGCGATACGCAGTATTTT CAFNNRDGGRDTQYF
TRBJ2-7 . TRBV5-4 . TGTGCCAGCAGCACTTGGAGGGACATTCCGCCGGAGCAGTACTTC CASSTWRDIPPEQYF
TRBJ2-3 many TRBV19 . TGTGCCAGTAGTTCCTTACAACGCACAGATACGCAGTATTTT CASSSLQRTDTQYF
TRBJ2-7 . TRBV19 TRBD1 TGTGCCAGTAGTATCGGGACAGGGGGAACCGAGCAGTACTTC CASSIGTGGTEQYF
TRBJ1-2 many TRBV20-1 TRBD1 TGCAGTGCCACACCTGGGACAGATAACTATGGCTACACCTTC CSATPGTDNYGYTF
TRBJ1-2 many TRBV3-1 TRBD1 TGTGCCAGCAGCCAAGGGGACAGGGGAGATTATGGCTACACCTTC CASSQGDRGDYGYTF
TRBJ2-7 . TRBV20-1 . TGCAGTGCTGGGGACCCACTATTAACCTACGAGCAGTACTTC CSAGDPLLTYEQYF
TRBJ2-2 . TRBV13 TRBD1 TGTGCCAGCAGCTCCCGGACAGGGGAGGTCGCGGAGCTGTTTTTT CASSSRTGEVAELFF
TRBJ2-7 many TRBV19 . TGTGCCAGTAGTAGTAAGCCTTATGACTACGAGCAGTACTTC CASSSKPYDYEQYF
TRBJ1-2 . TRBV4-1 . TGCGCCAGCAGCCAAGCCAATGGCTACACCTTC CASSQANGYTF
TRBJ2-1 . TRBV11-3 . TGTGCCAGCAGCTTAGACCACAGCTCCTACAATGAGCAGTTCTTC CASSLDHSSYNEQFF
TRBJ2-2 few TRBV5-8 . TGTGCCAGCAGCTGGTACGCGGGGAACACCGGGGAGCTGTTTTTT CASSWYAGNTGELFF
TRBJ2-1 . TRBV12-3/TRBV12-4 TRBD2 TGTGCCAGCAGCCGACTAGCTAGTGAGCAGTTCTTC CASSRLASEQFF
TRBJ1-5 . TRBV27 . TGTGCCAGCAGTTTATCCGGGAATGTGAATCAGCCCCAGCATTTT CASSLSGNVNQPQHF
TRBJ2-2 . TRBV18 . TGTGCCAGCTCGCCCTACATCGGGGAGCTGTTTTTT CASSPYIGELFF
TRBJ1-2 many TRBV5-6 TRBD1 TGTGCCAGCAGCTTGCAGGGGGTTGACTATGGCTACACCTTC CASSLQGVDYGYTF
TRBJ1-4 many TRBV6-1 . TGTGCCAGCAGCCTACGGGCGGGTAATGAAAAACTGTTTTTT CASSLRAGNEKLFF
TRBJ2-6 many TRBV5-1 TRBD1 TGCGCCAGCAGCTTGGCGACAGGGCTATCAGGGGCCAACGTCCTGACTTTC CASSLATGLSGANVLTF
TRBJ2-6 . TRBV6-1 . TGTGCCAGCACCTTAGTTCGTGGGTTCTCGGGGGCCAACGTCCTGACTTTC CASTLVRGFSGANVLTF